A single sample is the source of the 10 T cell receptor beta chains below, sequenced in a study of response to subunit inactivated influenza vaccine. Via MiXCR, TCRdb re-called the RT-PCR reads, giving one row per CDR3 protein. Found here are 250,000 to 350,000 distinct CDR3 sequences, roughly 22% of them singletons; the top ten hold over 9%. This specimen consisted of PBMCs from blood, obtained about 20 months after vaccination. These receptor sequences come from a man between 45 and 75 years old who received an inactivated influenza vaccine.

In its sample, this clonotype was seen a few times. The J gene is TRBJ1-4, the V gene TRBV2; D not certain. CDR1 is SNHLY, CDR2 FYNNEI, per germline. Trimming shortened V by 7 bases and J by 8 bases, and 20 bases separated the two germline ends. The CDR3 totals 15 residues. The CDR3 DNA follows: TGTGCCAGCACCGAGGCGGCGGGTGGTGGGGAAAAACTGTTTTTT. Translating gives CASTEAAGGGEKLFF.

This clonotype turned up a few times. The chain uses TRBV24-1 and TRBJ2-3; no definite D call. The V gene lost 9 bases and the J gene lost 5 bases, with 14 bases spanning the gap. CDR3 size: 13 residues. Germline CDR1 and CDR2: KGHDR and SFDVKD. The DNA for the CDR3 is TGTGCCACCGGCGACCGCCTAGGAGATACGCAGTATTTT. This translates into CATGDRLGDTQYF.

This chain joins TRBV29-1 and TRBJ2-1, with unresolved D. The V end lost 7 bases, the J end lost 8 bases, and 15 bases lay between the germline ends. The CDR3 length is 12 residues. The germline V gene has CDR1 SQVTM and CDR2 ANQGSEA. Here the CDR3 reads CSARFGTYEQFF. DNA for the CDR3: TGCAGCGCCCGATTCGGCACTTATGAGCAGTTCTTC.

The chain uses TRBV29-1 and TRBJ1-2; 9 nucleotides align to TRBD1. Trimming cost V 6 bases and J 9 bases; bases outside gene matches: 5. Germline assignment: CDR1 SQVTM and CDR2 ANQGSEA. The CDR3 contains 11 residues. Here the CDR3 reads CSVYGQGRYTF. The CDR3 nucleotides are TGCAGCGTCTACGGACAGGGGCGCTACACCTTC.

The rearrangement links TRBV30 to TRBJ1-6, with D perhaps matching TRBD1 (6 bases). V was pared by 0 bases and J by 4 bases, with 16 bases between. Germline V CDR1 and CDR2: GTSNPN, SVGIG (reference sequence). The CDR3 contains 17 residues. For the CDR3, the DNA is TGTGCCTGGAGTGTACCCAGGGGTCGAGGTTATAATTCACCCCTCCACTTT. Amino acid sequence: CAWSVPRGRGYNSPLHF.

The table lists this clonotype with a few counts. CDR3: CSARDPGGNTEAFF. The CDR3 DNA reads TGCAGTGCTAGAGATCCTGGGGGGAACACTGAAGCTTTCTTT. V and J are TRBV20-1 and TRBJ1-1, with D possibly matching TRBD1 (5 bases). The germline V gene encodes CDR1 DFQATT and CDR2 SNEGSKA (reference sequence). V was shortened by 0 bases and J by 1 base, with 9 bases between the two germline ends. CDR3 length: 14 residues.

This clonotype was picked up many times. V gene TRBV6-5 combines with J gene TRBJ1-1; D is possibly TRBD1 (6 bases). CDR3 length: 17 amino acids. V was trimmed by 0 bases and J by 0 bases, leaving 14 bases between them. Per germline, CDR1 MNHEY and CDR2 SVGAGI. In DNA form, the CDR3 reads TGTGCCAGCAGTTACTCGATGGTCAGGGGACTGAACACTGAAGCTTTCTTT. Protein product: CASSYSMVRGLNTEAFF.

V usage is TRBV7-3 and J usage is TRBJ2-2, with TRBD1 as a possible D gene (5 bases). This CDR3 is built from 13 residues. V lost 5 bases and J lost 4, with 8 bases in between. Germline CDR1 is SGHTA and CDR2 is FQGTGA. CDR3 amino acids: CASSPRVTGELFF. As DNA, the CDR3 is TGTGCCAGCAGCCCCAGGGTCACCGGGGAGCTGTTTTTT. The variable domain in full, with the rest retrieved from reference TRBV7-3 and TRBJ2-2, is GAGVSQTPSNKVTEKGKYVELRCDPISGHTALYWYRQSLGQGPEFLIYFQGTGAADDSGLPNDRFFAVRPEGSVSTLKIQRTERGDSAVYLCASSPRVTGELFFGEGSRLTVL.

This clonotype was recorded many times. V is TRBV7-2 and J is TRBJ1-3, with TRBD1 matching 9 bases. The V segment lost 3 bases and the J segment 0 bases; nucleotides outside the gene matches: 3. CDR3 size: 16 residues. The germline CDR1 and CDR2 sequences are SGHTA and FQGNSA. This CDR3 is CASSFGQGHSGNTIYF. CDR3 sequence (DNA): TGTGCCAGCAGCTTCGGACAGGGGCACTCTGGAAACACCATATATTTT. Using reference TRBV7-2 and TRBJ1-3 for the parts outside the CDR3, the full variable domain is GAGVSQSPSNKVTEKGKDVELRCDPISGHTALYWYRQSLGQGLEFLIYFQGNSAPDKSGLPSDRFSAERTGGSVSTLTIQRTQQEDSAVYLCASSFGQGHSGNTIYFGEGSWLTVV.

This clonotype was counted a few times. The chain couples TRBV6-1 to TRBJ1-4; D possibly corresponds to TRBD1 (5 bases). Deletions cut 8 bases from V and 0 bases from J, with 13 bases between. The CDR3 runs to 15 residues. The germline CDR1 and CDR2 sequences are MNHNS and SASEGT. Written as DNA, the CDR3 is TGTGCCAGCGGGACCTCGACAACAACTAATGAAAAACTGTTTTTT. Protein sequence: CASGTSTTTNEKLFF.